The sample holds many counts of the clone carrying this T cell receptor beta chain. Its matching antigen is unknown. This sample is drawn from a study of T cell responses to AZD1222 COVID-19 vaccine. Per germline, CDR1 SGHRS and CDR2 YFSETQ. The germline V and J ends were trimmed by 0 bases and 0 bases, with 9 bases remaining between them. The CDR3 is made up of 16 amino acids. Overall study findings and caveats: The CD4 TCRs associated with vaccination extended across spike and predominated at 160-218 and 743-854. There were repertoire samples only from the period after the peak T cell response.

The table came from immunoSEQ multiplex PCR; TCRdb's copy has only in-frame clones and leaves some out. The sample lists around 100,000 clones; roughly 89% were seen once. Sequencing used peripheral blood, obtained on day 0 of AZD1222 vaccination. The V call is TRBV5-1, the J call TRBJ1-4, with D perhaps TRBD1 (5 bases). The receptor comes from an adult in good health. Here the CDR3 reads CASSLGTTATNEKLFF. In DNA form, the CDR3 reads TGCGCCAGCAGCTTGGGGACAACGGCAACTAATGAAAAACTGTTTTTT.